Each of the 31 T cell receptor beta chains below was sequenced from the same sample in a study of CD8 T cells in ankylosing spondylitis. Each CDR3 protein gets one entry after TCRdb re-called the 5' RACE reads with MiXCR. The table includes roughly 130,000 distinct CDR3 sequences, about a tenth detected once. Sequences were obtained from blood, either unsorted or a sorted T cell fraction (not recorded which). These receptors were obtained from a male donor with ankylosing spondylitis or in good health (not recorded which).

This clonotype was found many times. J is TRBJ1-4 and V is TRBV29-1; a possible D gene is TRBD1 (5 bases). The CDR3 has 12 amino acids. Germline-derived CDR1 and CDR2 are SQVTM and ANQGSEA. Trimming removed 7 bases from V and 8 bases from J, with 14 bases in between. CDR3 loop: CSAGTVSEKLFF. DNA of the CDR3: TGCAGCGCCGGGACGGTCAGCGAAAAACTGTTTTTT.

Ten or more counts support this clonotype. The rearrangement links TRBV3-1 to TRBJ2-3; D is perhaps TRBD1 (5 bases). Between the trimmed V and J ends, which lost 5 bases and 2 bases, there was a span of 11 bases. The CDR3 extends over 14 amino acids. Germline CDR1 LGHDT, CDR2 YNNKEL (reference sequence). This chain's CDR3 is CASSKRTSTDTQYF. The CDR3 DNA follows: TGTGCCAGCAGCAAACGGACATCCACAGATACGCAGTATTTT.

The table lists this clonotype with many counts. This sequence joins TRBV7-2 and TRBJ2-5; tentative D call: TRBD2 (6 bases). Per germline, CDR1 SGHTA and CDR2 FQGNSA. Trimming pared 4 bases from V and 2 bases from J, leaving 11 bases between. The length of the CDR3 is 14 residues. For the CDR3, the DNA is TGTGCCAGCAGCTATAGCGGACTACAAGAGACCCAGTACTTC. Protein: CASSYSGLQETQYF. The whole variable domain, remainder taken from reference TRBV7-2 and TRBJ2-5, is GAGVSQSPSNKVTEKGKDVELRCDPISGHTALYWYRQSLGQGLEFLIYFQGNSAPDKSGLPSDRFSAERTGGSVSTLTIQRTQQEDSAVYLCASSYSGLQETQYFGPGTRLLVL.

In its sample, this clonotype was seen many times. V gene TRBV12-3 or TRBV12-4 combines with J gene TRBJ2-7; TRBD2 aligns across 9 bases. V lost 6 bases, J lost 3 bases, and 6 bases stayed unmatched. This CDR3 comprises 14 residues. Here the CDR3 reads CASSRGLASYEQYF. The DNA for the CDR3 is TGTGCCAGCAGCCGTGGACTAGCGAGCTACGAGCAGTACTTC.

Turning to this clonotype: This may arise from a read error, as a much more abundant clone is one base away. V usage is TRBV5-1 and J usage is TRBJ2-5; D possibly corresponds to TRBD2 (5 bases). CDR1 is SGHRS and CDR2 is YFSETQ in the germline V gene. The CDR3 spans 13 residues. Here the CDR3 DNA reads TGCGCCAGCAAATTGGCAGGAGGAGAGACCCGGTACTTC. Translated, it gives CASKLAGGETRYF.

The sample holds many counts of this clonotype. This rearrangement joins TRBV15 to TRBJ2-3; D is uncertain. The CDR3 has 14 amino acids. Germline CDR1 reads LNHNV; CDR2 reads YYDKDF (reference sequence). Trimming took off 0 bases at V and 4 bases at J, with 8 bases between the two ends. CDR3 bases: TGTGCCACCAGCAGAGATCGTTATGCAGATACGCAGTATTTT. Amino acids: CATSRDRYADTQYF.

At least ten counts were recorded for this clonotype. V and J are TRBV20-1 and TRBJ2-3; D is perhaps TRBD1 or TRBD2 (6 bases each). Trimming cost V 5 bases and J 1 base, with 13 bases left between them. Germline CDR1 DFQATT, CDR2 SNEGSKA (reference sequence). This CDR3 contains 14 residues. CDR3 sequence reads: CSAHPGARTDTQYF. As DNA, the CDR3 is TGCAGTGCTCATCCGGGGGCGCGCACAGATACGCAGTATTTT.

This clonotype was counted a few times. This sequence joins TRBV5-1 and TRBJ2-7; 8 bases line up with TRBD1. The V gene end was trimmed by 5 bases and the J gene end by 1 base; junction bases not matched to a gene: 5. In germline, CDR1 is SGHRS, CDR2 YFSETQ. The CDR3 consists of 14 residues. DNA for the CDR3: TGCGCCAGCAGGGACAGGGCGACTTCCTACGAGCAGTACTTC. Translating it yields CASRDRATSYEQYF.

In its sample, this clonotype was seen many times. The rearrangement uses TRBV9 and TRBJ2-7; 8 bases are shared with TRBD2. V gave up 0 bases and J gave up 3 bases; unmatched junction bases: 5. The germline V gene encodes CDR1 SGDLS and CDR2 YYNGEE. The CDR3 runs to 15 residues. This CDR3 is CASSVGVSGVYEQYF. The CDR3 DNA follows: TGTGCCAGCAGCGTAGGTGTTAGCGGGGTCTACGAGCAGTACTTC.

This clonotype was picked up many times. The V call is TRBV7-8, the J call TRBJ2-1; tentative D call: TRBD2 (6 bases). Germline loops: CDR1 SGHVS, CDR2 FQNEAQ. CDR3 length: 16 residues. V lost 3 bases, J lost 7 bases, and 19 bases lay in between. The CDR3 bases are TGTGCCAGCAGCTTTCGGGGGTCCAGTCCGGGGAATGAGCAGTTCTTC. This translates into CASSFRGSSPGNEQFF.

On this clonotype itself: A clone one base away is much larger, so this may be a read error. V gene TRBV20-1 combines with J gene TRBJ2-7, with TRBD1 matching over 10 bases. Germline CDR1 reads DFQATT; CDR2 reads SNEGSKA (reference sequence). This CDR3 is built from 16 residues. The CDR3 region is CCAIPPRGQGGYEQYF. For the CDR3, the DNA is TGCTGCGCCATTCCCCCCCGAGGACAGGGGGGGTACGAGCAGTACTTC.

This clonotype was seen repeatedly, ten times or more. The chain couples TRBV5-1 to TRBJ1-2; 10 bases match TRBD1. J lost 13 bases, V lost 4 bases, and 10 bases had no gene match. This CDR3 is 13 amino acids long. Germline lookup yields CDR1 SGHRS and CDR2 YFSETQ. CDR3 amino acids: CASSEGQGIGGTF. The DNA of the CDR3 is TGCGCCAGCAGCGAGGGACAGGGGATAGGCGGCACCTTC.

Many counts were recorded for this clonotype. The chain joins TRBV20-1 to TRBJ2-1; the match to TRBD2 covers 7 bases. This CDR3 spans 15 amino acids. Germline V gene sequence: CDR1 DFQATT, CDR2 SNEGSKA (reference sequence). Losses at the gene ends were 5 bases for V and 3 bases for J; bases not matched to a gene: 10. CDR3 sequence reads: CSAAGAGVIYNEQFF. In DNA form, the CDR3 reads TGCAGTGCTGCAGGTGCGGGAGTGATCTACAATGAGCAGTTCTTC.

This clonotype was detected many times. This may be a read error, as it is one base from a much larger clone. The rearrangement joins TRBV20-1 to TRBJ2-1; TRBD2 matches 12 bases. CDR3 size: 14 residues. Trimming at V came to 6 bases and at J to 7 bases, leaving 7 bases not matched to a gene. CDR1 is DFQATT and CDR2 is SNEGSKA in the germline V gene (reference sequence). The DNA for the CDR3 is TGCAGTGCGTACCGACTAGCGGGAGTTAATGAGCAGTTCTTC. Amino acid sequence: CSAYRLAGVNEQFF.

This clonotype showed up many times. The chain recombines TRBV12-3 or TRBV12-4 with TRBJ1-6; D is unclear. The CDR3 length is 13 residues. V lost 7 bases and J 5 bases, leaving 9 bases between the germline ends. This chain's CDR3 is CASKPFNNSPLHF. CDR3 in DNA: TGTGCCAGCAAGCCATTCAATAATTCACCCCTCCACTTT.

This clonotype was counted many times. The genes are TRBV5-1 and TRBJ1-2, with a weak D call TRBD1 (6 bases). This CDR3 comprises 13 residues. Germline V CDR1 and CDR2: SGHRS, YFSETQ. Trimming pared 4 bases from V and 8 bases from J, leaving 15 bases between. CDR3 DNA sequence: TGCGCCAGCAGCACCCAACAGGGAGGAGGCTACACCTTC. It yields the protein CASSTQQGGGYTF.

The chain has TRBV11-2 and TRBJ2-3; 7 bases are shared with TRBD2. In germline, CDR1 is SGHAT, CDR2 FQNNGV. V was clipped by 4 bases and J by 5 bases; unmatched bases: 24. The CDR3 runs 20 residues. CDR3 sequence: CASSSRVSGLSNRMGDTQYF. The CDR3 DNA follows: TGTGCCAGCAGCTCCCGAGTGTCGGGACTATCCAACCGGATGGGAGATACGCAGTATTTT.

This clonotype was found a few times. The chain carries TRBV20-1 and TRBJ1-1; no reliable D call. This CDR3 contains 14 residues. Trimming removed 0 bases at V and 3 bases at J, with 11 bases between. CDR1 DFQATT and CDR2 SNEGSKA come from the germline V gene (reference sequence). CDR3 bases: TGCAGTGCTAGAGAGGGCAGGCAGGACACTGAAGCTTTCTTT. Protein product: CSAREGRQDTEAFF.

This clonotype was observed a handful of times. The chain has TRBV7-8 and TRBJ1-2, with 7 bases matching TRBD1. The CDR3 consists of 14 residues. V shed 1 base and J 8 bases; nucleotides not matched to a gene: 7. Germline loops: CDR1 SGHVS, CDR2 FQNEAQ. The CDR3 loop reads CASSLDRTGLGYTF. Written as DNA, the CDR3 is TGTGCCAGCAGCTTAGATAGGACAGGTCTCGGCTACACCTTC.

This clonotype was recorded at least ten times. The J gene is TRBJ2-3, the V gene TRBV5-1; 7 nucleotides agree with TRBD1. The CDR3 extends over 16 amino acids. Looked up from germline, CDR1 is SGHRS and CDR2 is YFSETQ. V lost 2 bases to trimming and J lost 5 bases; unmatched junction nucleotides: 11. Here the CDR3 DNA reads TGCGCCAGCAGCTTAGCAACAGGGGCCTTTGGAGATACGCAGTATTTT. Translating it yields CASSLATGAFGDTQYF.

This clonotype was recorded at least ten times. The chain employs TRBV27 and TRBJ1-1, with 8 bases matching TRBD1. The V and J ends lost 4 bases and 7 bases, in that order; junction bases with no gene match: 8. CDR1 is MNHEY, CDR2 SMNVEV, per germline (reference sequence). The CDR3 contains 14 residues. CDR3 amino acids: CASSSRYRGVEAFF. The CDR3 region has the DNA TGTGCCAGCAGTTCTAGATACAGGGGGGTTGAAGCTTTCTTT.

This clonotype was recorded many times. The V call is TRBV6-1, the J call TRBJ1-6; 9 nucleotides match TRBD1. The CDR3 contains 15 residues. Looked up from germline, CDR1 is MNHNS and CDR2 is SASEGT. J was trimmed by 6 bases and V by 10 bases; bases with no gene match: 10. The CDR3 DNA sequence: TGTGCCACCCGATCGGGACAGGGCGGTAATTCACCCCTCCACTTT. Residues: CATRSGQGGNSPLHF.

In this sample, this clonotype turned up many times. The V call is TRBV7-8, the J call TRBJ1-5; D is ambiguous. V was clipped by 5 bases and J by 0 bases, with 17 bases between them. The CDR3 spans 17 residues. Germline CDR1 and CDR2: SGHVS and FQNEAQ. DNA of the CDR3: TGTGCCAGCAGCCCCAGGTTTTCGGTCGGTAGCAATCAGCCCCAGCATTTT. It yields the protein CASSPRFSVGSNQPQHF.

This clonotype was observed at least ten times. The chain combines TRBV20-1 with TRBJ1-3; D ambiguous. CDR3 length equals 14 residues. Trimming left V 6 bases short and J 0 bases short, with 12 bases between. Germline values: CDR1 DFQATT, CDR2 SNEGSKA (reference sequence). CDR3 region: CSARRKSSGNTIYF. The CDR3 bases are TGCAGTGCCCGGAGAAAGAGCTCTGGAAACACCATATATTTT.

This clonotype occurred many times. In nucleotides, the CDR3 is TGTGCCAGCAGCTTCCGCCAGAACACCGGGGAGCTGTTTTTT. It yields the protein CASSFRQNTGELFF. This rearrangement joins TRBV11-2 to TRBJ2-2; D call uncertain. Trimming removed 3 bases from V and 1 base from J, with 6 bases in between. The length of the CDR3 is 14 residues. Germline loops: CDR1 SGHAT, CDR2 FQNNGV.

This clonotype has at least ten counts. CDR3 sequence: CASSFMTPNTEAFF. The CDR3, as DNA: TGTGCCAGCAGCTTCATGACACCGAACACTGAAGCTTTCTTT. The rearrangement links TRBV7-9 to TRBJ1-1, with no clear D. The CDR3 is 14 residues long. V dropped 3 bases and J dropped 1 base, with 9 bases sitting between them. CDR1 and CDR2 (germline): SEHNR, FQNEAQ (reference sequence).

The rearrangement joins TRBV5-5 to TRBJ2-7; weak D call: TRBD2 (5 bases). Trimming cost V 1 base and J 2 bases, with 13 bases left between them. The CDR3 is 15 residues long. CDR1 and CDR2 from the germline V gene are SGHKS and YYEKEE (reference sequence). CDR3 sequence: CASSLFAGATYEQYF. The CDR3 nucleotides are TGTGCCAGCAGCTTGTTTGCGGGCGCAACCTACGAGCAGTACTTC.

This clonotype was counted only a few times. V and J are TRBV7-2 and TRBJ2-7, with a tentative D call TRBD2 (6 bases). Trimming left V 5 bases short and J 2 bases short, with 13 bases between. This CDR3 region has 14 residues. CDR1 is SGHTA and CDR2 is FQGNSA in the germline V gene. The CDR3: CASSPVPGAYEQYF. In DNA form, the CDR3 reads TGTGCCAGCAGCCCGGTTCCGGGGGCCTACGAGCAGTACTTC.

This clonotype was detected only a few times. The chain employs TRBV12-3 or TRBV12-4 and TRBJ1-4; 9 bases match TRBD1. The CDR3 covers 14 residues. V dropped 5 bases and J dropped 6; count of bases not matched to a gene: 4. The CDR3 DNA reads TGTGCCAGCAGTCCATGGACAGGGGATGAAAAACTGTTTTTT. Translation gives CASSPWTGDEKLFF.

The table lists this clonotype with a few counts. V usage is TRBV28 and J usage is TRBJ1-3; weak D call: TRBD1 (6 bases). This CDR3 has 15 amino acids. V gave up 5 bases and J gave up 0 bases, with 11 bases separating them. Germline CDR1 MDHEN, CDR2 SYDVKM. For the CDR3, the DNA is TGTGCCAGCAGTCCTGGGACAAGCTCTGGAAACACCATATATTTT. Translation: CASSPGTSSGNTIYF.

At least ten counts were recorded for this clonotype. The chain employs TRBV6-5 and TRBJ2-7; D is unclear. Trimming stripped 0 bases from V and 1 base from J, with 4 bases between. Germline-derived CDR1 and CDR2 are MNHEY and SVGAGI. The CDR3 is made up of 13 amino acids. The CDR3 spells CASSYSTSYEQYF. In nucleotides, the CDR3 is TGTGCCAGCAGTTACTCTACTTCCTACGAGCAGTACTTC.